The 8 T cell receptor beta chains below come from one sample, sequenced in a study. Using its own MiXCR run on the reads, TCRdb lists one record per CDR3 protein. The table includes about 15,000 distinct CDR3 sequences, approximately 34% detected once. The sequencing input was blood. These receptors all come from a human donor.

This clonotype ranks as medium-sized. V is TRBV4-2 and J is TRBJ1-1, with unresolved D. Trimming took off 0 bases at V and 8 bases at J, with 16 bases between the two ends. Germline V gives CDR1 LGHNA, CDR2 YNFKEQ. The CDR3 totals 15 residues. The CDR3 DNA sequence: TGTGCCAGCAGCCAAGAAGTGTCGGTAAGGTCAGAAGCTTTCTTT. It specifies CASSQEVSVRSEAFF.

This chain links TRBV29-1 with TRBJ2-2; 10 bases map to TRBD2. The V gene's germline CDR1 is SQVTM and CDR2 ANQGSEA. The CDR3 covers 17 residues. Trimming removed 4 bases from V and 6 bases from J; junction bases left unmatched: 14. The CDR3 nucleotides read TGCAGCGTTGGCCCAAGCTTTAGCGGGAGGCAGGCCGGGGAGCTGTTTTTT. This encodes CSVGPSFSGRQAGELFF.

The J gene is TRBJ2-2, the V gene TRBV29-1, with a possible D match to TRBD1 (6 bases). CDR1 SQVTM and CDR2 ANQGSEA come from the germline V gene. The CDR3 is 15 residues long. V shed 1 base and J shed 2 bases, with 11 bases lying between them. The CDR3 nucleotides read TGCAGCGTTGAAGGGAGAGGGGGAAACACCGGGGAGCTGTTTTTT. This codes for CSVEGRGGNTGELFF.

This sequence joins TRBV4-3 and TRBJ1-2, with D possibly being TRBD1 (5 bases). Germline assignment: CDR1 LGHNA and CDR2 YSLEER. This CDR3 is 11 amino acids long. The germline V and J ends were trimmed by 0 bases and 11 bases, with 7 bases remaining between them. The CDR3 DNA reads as TGCGCCAGCAGCCAAGACACAGGTTACACCTTC. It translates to CASSQDTGYTF.

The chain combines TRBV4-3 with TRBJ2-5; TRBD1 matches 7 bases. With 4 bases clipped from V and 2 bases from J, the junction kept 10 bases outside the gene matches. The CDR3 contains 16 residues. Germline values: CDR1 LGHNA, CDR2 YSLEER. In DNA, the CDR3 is TGCGCCAGCAGCCTCACCCTCGACAGGGCTCAAGAGACCCAGTACTTC. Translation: CASSLTLDRAQETQYF.

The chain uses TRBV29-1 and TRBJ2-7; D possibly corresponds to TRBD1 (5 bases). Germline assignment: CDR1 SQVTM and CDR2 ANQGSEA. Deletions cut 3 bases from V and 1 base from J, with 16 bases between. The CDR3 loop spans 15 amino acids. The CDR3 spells CSVDGRAPSSYEQYF. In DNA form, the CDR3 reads TGCAGCGTTGACGGCAGGGCACCGTCGTCCTACGAGCAGTACTTC.

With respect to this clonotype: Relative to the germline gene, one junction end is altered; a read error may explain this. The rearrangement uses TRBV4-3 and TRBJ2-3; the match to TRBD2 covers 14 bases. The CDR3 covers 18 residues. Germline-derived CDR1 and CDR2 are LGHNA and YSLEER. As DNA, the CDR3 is TGCGCCAGCAGCAAAGAGGGACTAGCGGGAGTAGGTTACAATGAGCAGTATTTT. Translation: CASSKEGLAGVGYNEQYF.

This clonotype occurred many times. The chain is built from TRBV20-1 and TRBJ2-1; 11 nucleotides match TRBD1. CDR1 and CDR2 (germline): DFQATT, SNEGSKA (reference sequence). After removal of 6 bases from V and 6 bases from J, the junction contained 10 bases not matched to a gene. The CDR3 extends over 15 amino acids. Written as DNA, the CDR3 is TGCAGTGCCCAGATACGCGGGACAGGGGGCAATGAGCAGTTCTTC. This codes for CSAQIRGTGGNEQFF.